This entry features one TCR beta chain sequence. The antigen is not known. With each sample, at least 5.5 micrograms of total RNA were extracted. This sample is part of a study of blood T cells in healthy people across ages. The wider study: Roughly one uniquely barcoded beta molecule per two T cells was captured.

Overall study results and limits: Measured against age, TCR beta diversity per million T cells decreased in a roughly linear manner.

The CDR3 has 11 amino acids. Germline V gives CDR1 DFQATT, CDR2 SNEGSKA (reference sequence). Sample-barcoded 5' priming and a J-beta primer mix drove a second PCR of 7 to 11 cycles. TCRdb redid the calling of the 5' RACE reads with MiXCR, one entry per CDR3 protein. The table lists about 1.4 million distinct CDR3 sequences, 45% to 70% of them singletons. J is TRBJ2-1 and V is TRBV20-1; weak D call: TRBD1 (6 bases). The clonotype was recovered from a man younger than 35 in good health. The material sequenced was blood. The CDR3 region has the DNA TGCAAGCCTCGAAGGACAGATGAGCAGTTCTTC. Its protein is CKPRRTDEQFF.